Sequencing of this T cell receptor beta chain was carried out in a study of T cells in Graves' hyperthyroidism and ophthalmopathy. At the level of the study: At the time of initial diagnosis and before any treatment, peripheral blood was collected.

This clonotype was observed at least ten times. Its antigen is not identified. There were TCR beta CDR3 regions amplified from RNA transcripts. An initial round of RT-PCR targeting the TCR CDR3 relied on the HTBI primer set. One entry per CDR3 protein results from TCRdb running MiXCR on the multiplex PCR reads. The sample shows 500,000 to 550,000 distinct CDR3 sequences, around 20% of them seen only once. Study findings and constraints: Ophthalmopathy and stable hyperthyroidism were separated by a 13 V-J model.

Every diagnosis used clinical symptoms, serum thyroxine and TRAb, thyroid ultrasound and orbital computed tomography. The V and J ends lost 3 bases and 3 bases, in that order; junction bases with no gene match: 8. The germline V gene has CDR1 SNHLY and CDR2 FYNNEI. CDR3 length: 16 amino acids. This rearrangement joins TRBV2 to TRBJ2-1; TRBD2 aligns across 7 bases. This sequence originates from a man aged 40-49 years with Graves' ophthalmopathy. The sequencing sample was made of blood. CDR3 in amino acids: CASSDPGGSHYNEQFF. For the CDR3, the DNA is TGTGCCAGCAGTGACCCTGGCGGGAGTCACTACAATGAGCAGTTCTTC.